A single sample gave rise to the 26 T cell receptor beta chains below, sequenced in a study of CXCR3-negative and CXCR3-positive naive CD8 T cells. 5' RACE that incorporated UMI labels was used to prepare the TRB cDNA libraries. TCRdb reprocessed the 5' RACE reads and stores each CDR3 protein as one record, lacking DNA. Recorded here are 70,000 to 95,000 distinct CDR3 sequences; the top ten clones represent over 1.5%. Sequenced material: naive CXCR3- CD8+ T cells from blood. Subset in this sample: CD45RO-CCR7+CD27+CD95- naive CD8+ T cells lacking CXCR3 (TNR3-). The source of these receptors is a human donor in good health. Some clones in this sample may be carry-over from other donors' samples.

This chain connects TRBV29-1 to TRBJ2-2. CDR1 and CDR2 from the germline V gene are SQVTM and ANQGSEA. This CDR3 has 12 amino acids. The CDR3 protein is CSVVLNTGELFF.

The chain carries TRBV14 and TRBJ2-3; without DNA, the TCRdb call of TRBD2 cannot be checked. The CDR3 is 14 amino acids. Germline V gene data show CDR1 as SGHDN and CDR2 as FVKESK. CDR3 sequence reads: CASSQVGGGDTQYF.

The V gene is TRBV7-9, the J gene TRBJ2-2; TCRdb designates TRBD1, a call that cannot be tested without DNA. CDR1 and CDR2 from the germline V gene are SEHNR and FQNEAQ (reference sequence). The CDR3 has 15 amino acids. CDR3 sequence reads: CASSRPRGPDGELFF. The full variable domain, in which reference TRBV7-9 and TRBJ2-2 provide the parts outside the CDR3, is DTGVSQNPRHKITKRGQNVTFRCDPISEHNRLYWYRQTLGQGPEFLTYFQNEAQLEKSRLLSDRFSAERPKGSFSTLEIQRTEQGDSAMYLCASSRPRGPDGELFFGEGSRLTVL.

The V call is TRBV11-2, the J call TRBJ2-7. CDR1 is SGHAT, CDR2 FQNNGV, per germline. This CDR3 is 11 amino acids long. The CDR3: CASSLLEEQYF.

This chain joins TRBV25-1 and TRBJ2-7; the TRBD2 assignment by TCRdb is unverifiable without DNA. The CDR3 has 14 residues. Germline V CDR1 and CDR2: MGHDK, SYGVNS. This chain's CDR3 is CASSEFGREVEQYF.

The rearrangement uses TRBV4-2 and TRBJ2-3; TCRdb picks TRBD1, but there is no DNA to check that call. Germline assignment: CDR1 LGHNA and CDR2 YNFKEQ. The CDR3 contains 16 residues. The chain's CDR3 is CASSQEGRGRSDTQYF.

V is TRBV6-6 and J is TRBJ2-1; TCRdb's assignment of TRBD2 cannot be checked, as there is no DNA. Germline loops: CDR1 MNHNY, CDR2 SVGAGI (reference sequence). The CDR3 consists of 13 residues. The CDR3 loop is CASSSGINNEQFF.

This chain connects TRBV7-8 to TRBJ2-5; the D call from TCRdb, TRBD1, cannot be confirmed without DNA. Germline values: CDR1 SGHVS, CDR2 FQNEAQ. The CDR3 is 15 residues long. This CDR3 is CASSGSDAPGETQYF. The full variable domain, in which reference TRBV7-8 and TRBJ2-5 provide the parts outside the CDR3, is GAGVSQSPRYKVAKRGQDVALRCDPISGHVSLFWYQQALGQGPEFLTYFQNEAQLDKSGLPSDRFFAERPEGSVSTLKIQRTQQEDSAVYLCASSGSDAPGETQYFGPGTRLLVL.

V is TRBV27 and J is TRBJ2-3. The CDR3 covers 16 residues. CDR1 is MNHEY and CDR2 is SMNVEV in the germline V gene (reference sequence). CDR3 region: CASSPIEHQLTDTQYF.

V gene TRBV28 combines with J gene TRBJ2-3. The CDR3 runs to 15 residues. Per germline, CDR1 MDHEN and CDR2 SYDVKM. CDR3 region: CASSFWQAITDTQYF.

The V and J genes are TRBV7-9 and TRBJ2-7; there is no DNA to check the TCRdb D call of TRBD2. This CDR3 comprises 16 residues. Germline V CDR1 and CDR2: SEHNR, FQNEAQ (reference sequence). The CDR3 protein is CASSFGFGDYQDEQYF.

V is TRBV24-1 and J is TRBJ2-2. The CDR3 is made up of 15 amino acids. Germline V gene lookup returns CDR1 KGHDR and CDR2 SFDVKD. The CDR3: CATSDKELNTGELFF.

V and J are TRBV29-1 and TRBJ1-1. CDR1 and CDR2 from the germline V gene are SQVTM and ANQGSEA. This CDR3 is 13 amino acids long. The CDR3 reads CSVELRAGTEAFF.

The chain carries TRBV6-5 and TRBJ2-7; the D gene TCRdb calls, TRBD2, cannot be checked with no DNA. In germline, CDR1 is MNHEY, CDR2 SVGAGI. The CDR3 has 14 residues. The CDR3 loop is CASSLAGPFYEQYF.

The V gene is TRBV11-2, the J gene TRBJ2-7. CDR1 is SGHAT and CDR2 is FQNNGV in the germline V gene. This CDR3 is 15 amino acids long. The CDR3 loop reads CASSPKDGFSYEQYF.

This chain uses TRBV18 with TRBJ1-6. The germline V gene encodes CDR1 KGHSH and CDR2 LQKENI. CDR3 length equals 16 residues. The CDR3: CASSPPVGGIDSPLHF.

The CDR3 is CASFEGGSSYNEQFF. V gene TRBV5-4 combines with J gene TRBJ2-1; TCRdb proposes TRBD2, but this gene call is untestable without DNA. CDR3 length: 15 amino acids. Germline CDR1 and CDR2: SGHNT and YYREEE (reference sequence).

The chain joins TRBV7-3 to TRBJ1-2. This CDR3 has 15 amino acids. Germline V gene lookup returns CDR1 SGHTA and CDR2 FQGTGA. The CDR3 reads CASTLSPRFRYGYTF.

The V call is TRBV20-1, the J call TRBJ1-1. The CDR3 has 13 amino acids. Looked up from germline, CDR1 is DFQATT and CDR2 is SNEGSKA (reference sequence). CDR3: CSAHGRASTEAFF.

The V call is TRBV4-2, the J call TRBJ2-7; the D gene TCRdb calls, TRBD2, cannot be checked with no DNA. Germline CDR1 LGHNA, CDR2 YNFKEQ. The CDR3 is 14 amino acids. The CDR3 here is CASSPRDSRWEQYF.

The chain has TRBV6-5 and TRBJ2-5; there is no DNA to check the TCRdb D call of TRBD2. The CDR3 covers 16 residues. Per germline, CDR1 MNHEY and CDR2 SVGAGI. CDR3 amino acids: CASSSIELAIQETQYF.

The rearrangement joins TRBV12-3 or TRBV12-4 to TRBJ1-4; TCRdb lists TRBD1, though no DNA is available to test this call. CDR3 size: 14 residues. The CDR3 is CASSLSGVNEKLFF.

The rearrangement uses TRBV9 and TRBJ2-2. CDR3 length: 11 amino acids. CDR1 is SGDLS and CDR2 is YYNGEE in the germline V gene. The CDR3 is CASSSSGELFF.

The chain is built from TRBV5-1 and TRBJ1-4; TCRdb reports TRBD1, a call that lacks DNA to check it against. The CDR3 consists of 14 residues. CDR1 and CDR2 from the germline V gene are SGHRS and YFSETQ. CDR3 residues: CASGSGQGKEKLFF.

The V call is TRBV5-1, the J call TRBJ2-7; TCRdb's assignment of TRBD1 cannot be checked, as there is no DNA. CDR3 size: 13 residues. The germline V gene encodes CDR1 SGHRS and CDR2 YFSETQ. CDR3 amino acids: CASSLETGPEQYF.

The rearrangement joins TRBV5-5 to TRBJ2-7. CDR3 length equals 13 residues. Per the germline V gene, CDR1 is SGHKS and CDR2 is YYEKEE (reference sequence). The CDR3 sequence is CASSLEPFYEQYF.